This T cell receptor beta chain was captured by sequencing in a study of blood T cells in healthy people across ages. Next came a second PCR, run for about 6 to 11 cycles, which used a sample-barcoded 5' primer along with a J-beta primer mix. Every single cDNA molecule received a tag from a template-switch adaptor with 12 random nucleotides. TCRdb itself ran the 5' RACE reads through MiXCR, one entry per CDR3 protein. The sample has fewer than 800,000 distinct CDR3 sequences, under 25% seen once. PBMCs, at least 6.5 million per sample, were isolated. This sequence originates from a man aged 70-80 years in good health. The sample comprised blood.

CDR3 loop: CSARAGRASYQETQYF. In nucleotides, the CDR3 is TGCAGTGCTAGAGCCGGAAGGGCGTCGTACCAAGAGACCCAGTACTTC. The rearrangement links TRBV20-1 to TRBJ2-5; D is uncertain. This CDR3 spans 16 amino acids. V was shortened by 1 base and J by 0 bases, with 15 bases between the two germline ends. Germline V gene lookup returns CDR1 DFQATT and CDR2 SNEGSKA (reference sequence).